Each of the 11 T cell receptor beta chains below was sequenced from the same sample in a study of CD8+ T cells in alopecia areata. After isolation, RNA underwent reverse transcription to generate cDNA as the sequencing template. TCRdb's table, derived via immunoSEQ multiplex PCR, lists solely in-frame clones and lacks some. The table lists about 210,000 clones, approximately 47% of them singletons, with about 2.6% in the top ten. As for treatment: oral pan-JAK inhibitor, 5-10 mg twice daily. The specimen was CD4+ T cells sorted from blood, collected around week 37, from a patient treated with tofacitinib. The receptors stem from a human donor with alopecia areata.

This rearrangement joins TRBV5-1 to TRBJ2-3; 7 bases match TRBD2. Per germline, CDR1 SGHRS and CDR2 YFSETQ. V lost 4 bases and J lost 0; bases outside the gene matches: 5. The CDR3 loop spans 15 amino acids. In DNA form, the CDR3 reads TGCGCCAGCAGCCTCCGGGAGGCTAGCACAGATACGCAGTATTTT. Protein sequence: CASSLREASTDTQYF.

The chain carries TRBV19 and TRBJ2-1; 9 bases agree with TRBD2. CDR1 and CDR2 from the germline V gene are LNHDA and SQIVND (reference sequence). V lost 1 base, J lost 8 bases, and 6 bases stayed unmatched. This CDR3 spans 15 amino acids. For the CDR3, the DNA is TGTGCCAGTAGTATAGGATTAGCGGGAGTTTATGAGCAGTTCTTC. The encoded protein is CASSIGLAGVYEQFF. The variable domain in full, with the rest retrieved from reference TRBV19 and TRBJ2-1, is DGGITQSPKYLFRKEGQNVTLSCEQNLNHDAMYWYRQDPGQGLRLIYYSQIVNDFQKGDIAEGYSVSREKKESFPLTVTSAQKNPTAFYLCASSIGLAGVYEQFFGPGTRLTVL.

As concerns this clone: Germline and junction disagree at one end, which may indicate a read error. The gene calls are TRBV14 and TRBJ2-5; no reliable D call. There are 12 residues in the CDR3. Germline assignment: CDR1 SGHDN and CDR2 FVKESK. The CDR3 loop is CASNQNEETQYF. CDR3 sequence (DNA): TGTGCCAGCAACCAAAATGAGGAGACCCAGTACTTC.

This clone was observed a handful of times. The J gene is TRBJ2-1, the V gene TRBV18; 7 bases align to TRBD1. Per germline, CDR1 KGHSH and CDR2 LQKENI. This CDR3 spans 14 amino acids. Trimming at V came to 2 bases and at J to 4 bases, leaving 2 bases not matched to a gene. The CDR3 sequence: CASSPGTVYNEQFF. The CDR3 DNA sequence: TGTGCCAGCTCACCAGGGACAGTATACAATGAGCAGTTCTTC.

This clone occurred a few times. This sequence joins TRBV2 and TRBJ2-3; D is perhaps TRBD1 (6 bases). The CDR3 runs 15 residues. Trimming pared 9 bases from V and 2 bases from J, leaving 18 bases between. Germline values: CDR1 SNHLY, CDR2 FYNNEI. CDR3: CASSGTHLPTDTQYF. CDR3 in DNA: TGTGCCAGTTCTGGGACACACCTCCCCACAGATACGCAGTATTTT. Full variable domain (rest looked up from reference TRBV2 and TRBJ2-3): EPEVTQTPSHQVTQMGQEVILRCVPISNHLYFYWYRQILGQKVEFLVSFYNNEISEKSEIFDDQFSVERPDGSNFTLKIRSTKLEDSAMYFCASSGTHLPTDTQYFGPGTRLTVL.

The chain carries TRBV30 and TRBJ2-2; D gene unclear. Germline CDR1 is GTSNPN and CDR2 is SVGIG (reference sequence). Trimming cost V 3 bases and J 9 bases, with 11 bases left between them. This CDR3 is built from 12 residues. The CDR3: CAWSQSDRELFF. The DNA of the CDR3 is TGTGCCTGGAGCCAAAGCGACCGGGAGCTGTTTTTT. The full variable domain, with the rest looked up from reference TRBV30 and TRBJ2-2, is SQTIHQWPATLVQPVGSPLSLECTVEGTSNPNLYWYRQAAGRGLQLLFYSVGIGQISSEVPQNLSASRPQDRQFILSSKKLLLSDSGFYLCAWSQSDRELFFGEGSRLTVL.

Ten or more counts support this clone. This sequence joins TRBV6-5 and TRBJ1-2, with 7 bases fitting TRBD1. The CDR3 spans 15 residues. V lost 4 bases to trimming and J lost 3 bases; unmatched junction nucleotides: 8. CDR1 and CDR2 (germline): MNHEY, SVGAGI. CDR3 loop: CASSSQGGLDYGYTF. The CDR3 coding sequence is TGTGCCAGCAGTTCCCAGGGGGGGCTTGACTATGGCTACACCTTC.

This clone was counted a few times. CDR3 region: CASSSGRTVTGELFF. The CDR3 nucleotides read TGTGCCAGCAGTTCCGGACGGACCGTAACCGGGGAGCTGTTTTTT. The chain uses TRBV28 and TRBJ2-2; D not certain. Germline values: CDR1 MDHEN, CDR2 SYDVKM. This CDR3 comprises 15 residues. Trimming left V 4 bases short and J 5 bases short, with 14 bases between.

This clone was seen more than once but under ten times. The J gene is TRBJ2-7, the V gene TRBV29-1, with TRBD2 matching over 13 bases. The CDR3 is 15 amino acids. Germline V lookup: CDR1 SQVTM, CDR2 ANQGSEA. The trim removed 1 base at V and 4 bases at J, leaving 4 bases unmatched. Here the CDR3 reads CSVEGLAGGKYEQYF. DNA for the CDR3: TGCAGCGTTGAAGGACTAGCGGGAGGCAAGTACGAGCAGTACTTC.

There are a few counts of this clone. The chain recombines TRBV30 with TRBJ1-4, with 7 bases that match TRBD1. With 8 bases clipped from V and 4 bases from J, the junction kept 10 bases outside the gene matches. Looked up from germline, CDR1 is GTSNPN and CDR2 is SVGIG (reference sequence). This CDR3 has 14 residues. CDR3 amino acids: CAGTLRDSNEKLFF. In nucleotides, the CDR3 is TGTGCCGGGACCTTAAGGGACAGTAATGAAAAACTGTTTTTT.

The rearrangement links TRBV13 to TRBJ2-4; D unresolved. The germline V gene encodes CDR1 PRHDT and CDR2 FYEKMQ (reference sequence). The length of the CDR3 is 15 residues. Trimming shortened V by 4 bases and J by 0 bases, and 10 bases separated the two germline ends. The CDR3 loop is CASSYRTGAKNIQYF. CDR3 DNA: TGTGCCAGCAGCTACCGGACGGGAGCCAAAAACATTCAGTACTTC.